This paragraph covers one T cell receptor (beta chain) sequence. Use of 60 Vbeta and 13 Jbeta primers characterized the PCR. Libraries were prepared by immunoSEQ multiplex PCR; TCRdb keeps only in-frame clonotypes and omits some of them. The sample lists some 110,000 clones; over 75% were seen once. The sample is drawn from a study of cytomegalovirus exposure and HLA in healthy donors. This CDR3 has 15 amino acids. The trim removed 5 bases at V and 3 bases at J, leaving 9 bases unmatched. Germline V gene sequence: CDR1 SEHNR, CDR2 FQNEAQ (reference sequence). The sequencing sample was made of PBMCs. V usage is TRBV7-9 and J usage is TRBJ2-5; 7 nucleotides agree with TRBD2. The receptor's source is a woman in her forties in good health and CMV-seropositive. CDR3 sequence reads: CASSASGLAEETQYF. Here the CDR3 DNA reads TGTGCCAGCAGCGCTTCTGGGCTAGCGGAAGAGACCCAGTACTTC. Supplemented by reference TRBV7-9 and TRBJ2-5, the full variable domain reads DTGVSQNPRHKITKRGQNVTFRCDPISEHNRLYWYRQTLGQGPEFLTYFQNEAQLEKSRLLSDRFSAERPKGSFSTLEIQRTEQGDSAMYLCASSASGLAEETQYFGPGTRLLVL.